This T cell receptor (beta chain) was captured by sequencing in a study of cytomegalovirus exposure and HLA in healthy donors. PCR primers comprised 60 Vbeta and 13 Jbeta primers. Assay: immunoSEQ multiplex PCR; the TCRdb copy retains only in-frame clones and omits some. The listing records about 41,000 clones. The TCR comes from a man aged 30-40 years in good health and CMV-seronegative. Sample: PBMCs.

In nucleotides, the CDR3 is TGTGCCAGCAGCACGACAGGGTTCACTGAAGCTTTCTTT. It specifies CASSTTGFTEAFF. The V call is TRBV7-3, the J call TRBJ1-1, with 7 bases lining up with TRBD1. Germline values: CDR1 SGHTA, CDR2 FQGTGA. This CDR3 comprises 13 residues. V gave up 5 bases and J gave up 4 bases; unmatched junction bases: 4.